This record looks at one T cell receptor (beta chain) sequence and its context. These data are taken from a study of shared clonotypes between healthy human individuals. CDR3 length equals 16 residues. Trimming shortened V by 4 bases and J by 5 bases, and 19 bases separated the two germline ends. The germline gives CDR1 SGHRS, CDR2 YFSETQ. Assay used: immunoSEQ multiplex PCR; TCRdb lists only in-frame clones, some missing. The table has over a million clones, 95% to 97% seen once. The TCR originated in a man aged 30-40 years in good health. The rearrangement links TRBV5-1 to TRBJ1-5, with D possibly TRBD1 on 5 matching bases. The sample consisted of naive CD4+ T cells sorted from blood. Subset meaning: CD45RA+ positively selected. DNA of the CDR3: TGCGCCAGCAGCAAAGGCGTCTCGGGGGGAGATCAGCCCCAGCATTTT. It encodes CASSKGVSGGDQPQHF.